This T cell receptor (beta chain) was observed in a study of blood T cell repertoires in COVID-19. Looking at the study overall: Collection of acute and convalescent COVID-19 samples took place in the United States, Italy and Spain.

The CDR3 runs 16 residues. Germline values: CDR1 ENHRY, CDR2 SYGVKD. The germline V and J ends were trimmed by 0 bases and 0 bases, with 9 bases remaining between them. As originally analysed: For nucleated cells, counts were estimated from reference gene primer amplification. Some clones are missing from TCRdb's copy, which holds only in-frame ones; the method was immunoSEQ multiplex PCR. V, J and clone size are taken as reported in that table, and D and trimming were inferred from the DNA itself. This table holds over 350,000 clones, more than 75% found once. This clone was observed a handful of times.

Sample: PBMCs or T cells enriched from blood (not recorded which). The clonotype comes from a woman aged 50 to 65 who had recovered from COVID-19. The chain carries TRBV10-3 and TRBJ2-1; weak D call: TRBD1 (6 bases). CDR3 amino acids: CAISESDRFSYNEQFF. The CDR3 DNA is TGTGCCATCAGTGAGTCAGACAGGTTCTCCTACAATGAGCAGTTCTTC.